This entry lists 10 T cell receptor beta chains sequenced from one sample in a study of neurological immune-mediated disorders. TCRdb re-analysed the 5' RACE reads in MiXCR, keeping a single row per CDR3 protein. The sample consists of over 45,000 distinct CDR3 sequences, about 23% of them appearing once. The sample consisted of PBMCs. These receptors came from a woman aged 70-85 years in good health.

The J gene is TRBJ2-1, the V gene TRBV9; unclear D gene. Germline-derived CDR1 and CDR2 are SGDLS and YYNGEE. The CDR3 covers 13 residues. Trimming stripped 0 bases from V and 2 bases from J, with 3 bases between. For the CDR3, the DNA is TGTGCCAGCAGCGTAGGACCCTACAATGAGCAGTTCTTC. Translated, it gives CASSVGPYNEQFF.

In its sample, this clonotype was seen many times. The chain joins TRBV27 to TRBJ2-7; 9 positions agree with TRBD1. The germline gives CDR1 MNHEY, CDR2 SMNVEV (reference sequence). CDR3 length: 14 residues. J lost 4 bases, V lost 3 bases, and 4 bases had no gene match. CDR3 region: CASSFGTGTYEQYF. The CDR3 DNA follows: TGTGCCAGCAGTTTCGGGACAGGGACTTACGAGCAGTACTTC.

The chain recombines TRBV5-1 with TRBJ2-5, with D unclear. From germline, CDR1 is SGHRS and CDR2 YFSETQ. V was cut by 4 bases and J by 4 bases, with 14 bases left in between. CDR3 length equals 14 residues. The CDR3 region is CASSRKLGPETQYF. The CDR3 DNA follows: TGCGCCAGCAGCCGAAAGTTGGGCCCAGAGACCCAGTACTTC.

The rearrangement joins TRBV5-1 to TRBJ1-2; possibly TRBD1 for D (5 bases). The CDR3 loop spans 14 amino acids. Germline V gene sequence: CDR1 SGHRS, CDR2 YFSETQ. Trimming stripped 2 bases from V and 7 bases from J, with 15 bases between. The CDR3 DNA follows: TGCGCCAGCAGCTTAGGGCAGGGCCACGGTGGCTACACCTTC. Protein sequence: CASSLGQGHGGYTF.

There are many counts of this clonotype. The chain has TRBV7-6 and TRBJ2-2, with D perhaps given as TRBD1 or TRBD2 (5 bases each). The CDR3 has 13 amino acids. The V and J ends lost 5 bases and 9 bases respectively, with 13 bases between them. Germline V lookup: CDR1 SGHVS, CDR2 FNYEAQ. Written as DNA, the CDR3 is TGTGCCAGCAGCCCGGACTGGGACCGGGAGCTGTTTTTT. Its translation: CASSPDWDRELFF.

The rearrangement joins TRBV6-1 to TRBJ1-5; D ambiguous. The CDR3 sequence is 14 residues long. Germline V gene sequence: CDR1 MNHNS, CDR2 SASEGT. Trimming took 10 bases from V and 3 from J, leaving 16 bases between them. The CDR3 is CATSYGLLNQPQHF. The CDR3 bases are TGTGCCACCTCCTATGGCCTCCTCAATCAGCCCCAGCATTTT.

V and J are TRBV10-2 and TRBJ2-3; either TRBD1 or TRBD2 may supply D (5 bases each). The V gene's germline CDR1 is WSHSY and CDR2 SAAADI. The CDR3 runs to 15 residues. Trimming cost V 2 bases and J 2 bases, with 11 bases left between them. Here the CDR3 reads CASSEGLGATDTQYF. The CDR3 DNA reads TGCGCCAGCAGTGAGGGCCTCGGGGCCACAGATACGCAGTATTTT.

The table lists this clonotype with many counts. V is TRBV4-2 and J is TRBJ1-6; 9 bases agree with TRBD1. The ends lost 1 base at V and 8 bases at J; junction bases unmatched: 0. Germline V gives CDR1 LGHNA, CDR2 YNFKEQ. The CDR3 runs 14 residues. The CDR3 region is CASSQGDRDSPLHF. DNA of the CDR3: TGTGCCAGCAGCCAAGGGGACAGGGATTCACCCCTCCACTTT.

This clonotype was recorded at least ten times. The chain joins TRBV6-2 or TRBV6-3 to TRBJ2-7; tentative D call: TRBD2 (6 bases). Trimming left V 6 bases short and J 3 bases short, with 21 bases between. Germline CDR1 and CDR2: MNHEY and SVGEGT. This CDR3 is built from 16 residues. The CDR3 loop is CASSYRLGGKDYEQYF. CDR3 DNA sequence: TGTGCCAGCAGCTATCGGCTGGGCGGGAAGGACTACGAGCAGTACTTC.

The CDR3, as DNA: TGTGCCAGCAGTGGACTTACAGGGGACACTGAAGCTTTCTTT. It codes for CASSGLTGDTEAFF. The chain carries TRBV25-1 and TRBJ1-1, with 7 bases lining up with TRBD1. Germline CDR1 MGHDK, CDR2 SYGVNS. The CDR3 has 14 amino acids. J lost 3 bases, V lost 4 bases, and 5 bases had no gene match.